This TCR beta chain stems from a study of identical twins. General study results and limits: The more abundant beta clonotypes in cord blood had fewer insertions, and memory repertoires did not show this.

TCRdb re-called the 5' RACE reads through MiXCR, storing one row per CDR3 protein. The data contain roughly 1.6 million distinct CDR3 sequences, 25% to 35% of them singletons. Everyone who gave samples was a healthy Caucasian. This clonotype was counted between two and nine times. Its specificity is not known. Material: cord blood. The TCR comes from a newborn girl in good health.

Written as DNA, the CDR3 is TGCGCCAGCAGCCAAGATGTCAGTCTAGCACATAACATTCAGTACTTC. Translation: CASSQDVSLAHNIQYF. The genes are TRBV4-1 and TRBJ2-4, with a possible D match to TRBD2 (5 bases). This CDR3 contains 16 residues. Trimming took 0 bases from V and 7 from J, leaving 16 bases between them. In germline, CDR1 is MGHRA, CDR2 YSYEKL.